The sequence of this T cell receptor beta chain was determined in a study of shared clonotypes between healthy human individuals. CDR1 is SGHRS, CDR2 YFSETQ, per germline. Losses at the gene ends were 5 bases for V and 1 base for J; bases not matched to a gene: 4. The CDR3 totals 14 residues. Here immunoSEQ multiplex PCR was the method, and the copy in TCRdb shows in-frame clones only, minus some. The data contain under 1,900,000 clones, around 98.5% of them singletons. In the case of this clone: The identical CDR3 is also encoded by other nucleotide sequences in the sample.

This TCR was sampled from a man aged 25-40 years in good health. Sequences were obtained from naive CD4+ T cells sorted from blood. This sample's subset: CD45RA+ positively selected. The chain carries TRBV5-1 and TRBJ2-7; 9 bases map to TRBD1. This CDR3 reads CASRTGTGSYEQYF. CDR3 coding DNA: TGCGCCAGCAGAACCGGGACAGGGTCCTACGAGCAGTACTTC. The full variable domain, with the rest looked up from reference TRBV5-1 and TRBJ2-7, is KAGVTQTPRYLIKTRGQQVTLSCSPISGHRSVSWYQQTPGQGLQFLFEYFSETQRNKGNFPGRFSGRQFSNSRSEMNVSTLELGDSALYLCASRTGTGSYEQYFGPGTRLTVT.